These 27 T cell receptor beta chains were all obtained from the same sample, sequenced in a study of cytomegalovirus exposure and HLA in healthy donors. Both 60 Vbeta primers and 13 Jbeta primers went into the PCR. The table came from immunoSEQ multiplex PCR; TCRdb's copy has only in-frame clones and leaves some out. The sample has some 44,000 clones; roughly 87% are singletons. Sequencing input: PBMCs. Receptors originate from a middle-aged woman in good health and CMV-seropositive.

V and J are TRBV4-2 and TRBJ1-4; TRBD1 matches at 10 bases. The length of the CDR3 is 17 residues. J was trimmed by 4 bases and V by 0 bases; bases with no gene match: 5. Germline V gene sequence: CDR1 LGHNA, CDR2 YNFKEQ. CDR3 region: CASSQERTGGLNEKLFF. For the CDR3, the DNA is TGTGCCAGCAGCCAAGAACGGACAGGGGGGCTTAATGAAAAACTGTTTTTT.

The CDR3 sequence: CASSLTGGRGYTF. CDR3 coding DNA: TGTGCCAGCAGCTTAACCGGGGGTCGGGGCTACACCTTC. The chain has TRBV5-6 and TRBJ1-2, with D maybe TRBD1 (5 bases). The CDR3 runs 13 residues. Trimming removed 2 bases from V and 8 bases from J, with 13 bases in between. Germline values: CDR1 SGHDT, CDR2 YYEEEE.

Written as DNA, the CDR3 is TGTGCCAGCAGCTTAGGATCTCGGGGGTCCCTAATTAACACCGGGGAGCTGTTTTTT. It is translated as CASSLGSRGSLINTGELFF. The chain is built from TRBV7-9 and TRBJ2-2; possible D gene TRBD2, 6 bases. V was clipped by 1 base and J by 2 bases, with 20 bases between them. CDR1 and CDR2 from the germline V gene are SEHNR and FQNEAQ (reference sequence). The CDR3 consists of 19 residues.

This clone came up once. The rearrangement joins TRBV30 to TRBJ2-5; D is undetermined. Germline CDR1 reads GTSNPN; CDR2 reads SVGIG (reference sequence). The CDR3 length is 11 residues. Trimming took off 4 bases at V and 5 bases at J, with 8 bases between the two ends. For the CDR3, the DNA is TGTGCCTGGACCGTAGTGGAGACCCAGTACTTC. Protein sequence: CAWTVVETQYF.

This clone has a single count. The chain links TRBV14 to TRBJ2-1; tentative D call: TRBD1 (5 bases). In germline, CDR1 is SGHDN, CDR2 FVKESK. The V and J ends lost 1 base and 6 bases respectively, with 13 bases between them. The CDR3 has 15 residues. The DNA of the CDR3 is TGTGCCAGCAGCCAAGTAGGGGCAATAGGCAATGAGCAGTTCTTC. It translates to CASSQVGAIGNEQFF.

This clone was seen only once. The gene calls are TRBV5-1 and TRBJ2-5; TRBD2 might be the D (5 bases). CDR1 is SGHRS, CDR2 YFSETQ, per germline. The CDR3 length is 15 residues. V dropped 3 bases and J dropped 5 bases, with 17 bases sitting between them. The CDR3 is CASSSTVSRGETQYF. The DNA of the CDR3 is TGCGCCAGCAGCTCAACCGTTTCTAGAGGGGAGACCCAGTACTTC.

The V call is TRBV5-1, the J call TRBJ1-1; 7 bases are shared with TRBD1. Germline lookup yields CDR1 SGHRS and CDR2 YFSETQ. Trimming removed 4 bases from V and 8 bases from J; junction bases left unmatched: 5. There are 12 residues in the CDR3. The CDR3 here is CASSPGTVEAFF. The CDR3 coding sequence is TGCGCCAGCAGCCCCGGGACAGTCGAAGCTTTCTTT.

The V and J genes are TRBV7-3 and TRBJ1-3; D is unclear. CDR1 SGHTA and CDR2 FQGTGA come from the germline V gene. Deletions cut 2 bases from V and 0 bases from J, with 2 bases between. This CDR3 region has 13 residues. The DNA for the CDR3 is TGTGCCAGCAGCTTATACTCTGGAAACACCATATATTTT. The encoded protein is CASSLYSGNTIYF.

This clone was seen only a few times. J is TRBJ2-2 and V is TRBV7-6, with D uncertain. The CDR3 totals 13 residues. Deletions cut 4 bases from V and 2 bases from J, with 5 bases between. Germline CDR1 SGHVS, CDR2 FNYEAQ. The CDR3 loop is CASSSLNTGELFF. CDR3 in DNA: TGTGCCAGCAGCTCCCTCAACACCGGGGAGCTGTTTTTT.

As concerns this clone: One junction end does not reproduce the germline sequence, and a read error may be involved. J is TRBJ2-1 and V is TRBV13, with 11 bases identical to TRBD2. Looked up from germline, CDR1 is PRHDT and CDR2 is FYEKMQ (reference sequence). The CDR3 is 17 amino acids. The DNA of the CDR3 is TGTGCCAGCAGCCTAGGACTAGCGGGCCCCTCGTACAATGAGCAGTTCTTC. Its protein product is CASSLGLAGPSYNEQFF.

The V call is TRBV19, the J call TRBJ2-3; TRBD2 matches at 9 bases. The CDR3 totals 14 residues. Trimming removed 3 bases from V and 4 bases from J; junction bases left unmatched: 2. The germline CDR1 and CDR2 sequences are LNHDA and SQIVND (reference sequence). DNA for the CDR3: TGTGCCAGTAGTATGGGGACTAGCCCAGATACGCAGTATTTT. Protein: CASSMGTSPDTQYF.

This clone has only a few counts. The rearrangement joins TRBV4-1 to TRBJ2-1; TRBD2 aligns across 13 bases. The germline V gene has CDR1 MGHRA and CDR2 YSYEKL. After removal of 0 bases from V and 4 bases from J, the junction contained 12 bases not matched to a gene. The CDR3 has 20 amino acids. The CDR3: CASSQESPRTSGSRYNEQFF. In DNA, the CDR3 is TGCGCCAGCAGCCAAGAAAGCCCCCGGACTAGCGGGAGTCGGTACAATGAGCAGTTCTTC.

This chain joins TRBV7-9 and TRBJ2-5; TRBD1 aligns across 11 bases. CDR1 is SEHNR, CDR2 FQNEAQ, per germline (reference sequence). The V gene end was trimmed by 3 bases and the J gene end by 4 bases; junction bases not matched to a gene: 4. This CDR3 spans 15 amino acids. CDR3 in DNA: TGTGCCAGCAGCTTGGGAGGGACAGGGGGAGAGACCCAGTACTTC. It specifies CASSLGGTGGETQYF.

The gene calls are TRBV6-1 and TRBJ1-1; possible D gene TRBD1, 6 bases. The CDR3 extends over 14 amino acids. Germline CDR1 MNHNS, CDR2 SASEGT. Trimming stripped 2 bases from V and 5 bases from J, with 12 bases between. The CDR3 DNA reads TGTGCCAGCAGTGAATGGGGGGGCAGGACTGAAGCTTTCTTT. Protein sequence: CASSEWGGRTEAFF.

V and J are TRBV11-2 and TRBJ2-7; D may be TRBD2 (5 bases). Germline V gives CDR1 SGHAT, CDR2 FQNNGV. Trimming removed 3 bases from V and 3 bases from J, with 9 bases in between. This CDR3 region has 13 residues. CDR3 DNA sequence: TGTGCCAGCAGCTTTCCGGGGTTCTACGAGCAGTACTTC. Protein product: CASSFPGFYEQYF.

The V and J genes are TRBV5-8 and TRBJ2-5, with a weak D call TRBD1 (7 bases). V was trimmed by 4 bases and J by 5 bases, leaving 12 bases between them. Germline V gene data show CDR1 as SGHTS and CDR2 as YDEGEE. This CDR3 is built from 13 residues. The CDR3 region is CASSPQGRETQYF. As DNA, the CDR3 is TGTGCCAGCAGCCCACAGGGGAGGGAGACCCAGTACTTC.

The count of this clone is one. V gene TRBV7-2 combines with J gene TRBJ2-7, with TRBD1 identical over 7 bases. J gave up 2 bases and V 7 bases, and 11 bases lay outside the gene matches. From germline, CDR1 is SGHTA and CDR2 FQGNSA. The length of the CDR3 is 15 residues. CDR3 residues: CASIDKTGAAYEQYF. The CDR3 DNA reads TGTGCCAGCATCGATAAAACAGGGGCCGCCTACGAGCAGTACTTC.

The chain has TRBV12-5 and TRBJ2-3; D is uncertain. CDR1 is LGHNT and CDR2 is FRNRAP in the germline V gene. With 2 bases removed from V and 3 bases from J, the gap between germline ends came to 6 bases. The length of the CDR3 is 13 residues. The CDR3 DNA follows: TGTGCTAGTGGTTTGCAAGCTACAGATACGCAGTATTTT. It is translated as CASGLQATDTQYF.

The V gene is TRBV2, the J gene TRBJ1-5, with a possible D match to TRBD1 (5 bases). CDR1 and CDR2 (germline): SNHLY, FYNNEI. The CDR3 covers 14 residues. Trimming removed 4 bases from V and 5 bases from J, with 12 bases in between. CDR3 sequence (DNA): TGTGCCAGCAGTGTCGAGGCAGGGCATCAGCCCCAGCATTTT. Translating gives CASSVEAGHQPQHF.

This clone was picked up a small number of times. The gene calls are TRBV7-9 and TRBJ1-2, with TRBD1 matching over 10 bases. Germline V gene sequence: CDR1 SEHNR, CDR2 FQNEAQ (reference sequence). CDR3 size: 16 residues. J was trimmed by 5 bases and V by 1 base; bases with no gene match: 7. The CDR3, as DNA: TGTGCCAGCAGCTTAGGGGGGACAGGGGACCTTTATGGCTACACCTTC. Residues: CASSLGGTGDLYGYTF.

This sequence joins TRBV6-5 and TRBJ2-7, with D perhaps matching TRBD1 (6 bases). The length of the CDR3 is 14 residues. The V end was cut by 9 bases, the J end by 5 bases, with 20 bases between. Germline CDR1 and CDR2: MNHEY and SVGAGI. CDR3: CASGLTGWENEQYF. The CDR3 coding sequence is TGTGCCAGTGGGCTCACAGGGTGGGAGAACGAGCAGTACTTC.

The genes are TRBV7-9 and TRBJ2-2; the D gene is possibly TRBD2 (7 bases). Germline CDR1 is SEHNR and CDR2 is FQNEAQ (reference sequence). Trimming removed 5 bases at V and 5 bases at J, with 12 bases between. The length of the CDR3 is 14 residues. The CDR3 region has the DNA TGTGCCAGCAGCCCCAGGGGAGGGACCGGGGAGCTGTTTTTT. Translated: CASSPRGGTGELFF.

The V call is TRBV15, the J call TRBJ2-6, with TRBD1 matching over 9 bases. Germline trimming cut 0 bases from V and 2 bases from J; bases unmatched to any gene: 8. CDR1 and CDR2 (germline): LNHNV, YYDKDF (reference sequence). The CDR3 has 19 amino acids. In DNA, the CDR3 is TGTGCCACCAGCAGAGAGGGGGGTGGACAGGGGACTGGGGCCAACGTCCTGACTTTC. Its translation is CATSREGGGQGTGANVLTF.

The CDR3 spells CASKGIGTIQFF. For the CDR3, the DNA is TGTGCCAGCAAGGGGATAGGGACAATCCAGTTCTTC. The gene calls are TRBV6-5 and TRBJ2-1, with D tentatively TRBD1 (6 bases). V was shortened by 7 bases and J by 13 bases, with 17 bases between the two germline ends. The germline CDR1 and CDR2 sequences are MNHEY and SVGAGI. The CDR3 is 12 amino acids.

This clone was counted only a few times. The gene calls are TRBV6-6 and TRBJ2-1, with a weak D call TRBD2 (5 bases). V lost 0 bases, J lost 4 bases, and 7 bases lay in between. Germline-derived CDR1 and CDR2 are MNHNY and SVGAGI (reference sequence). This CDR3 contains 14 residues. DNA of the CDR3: TGTGCCAGCAGTTACTCGAGGGTATACAATGAGCAGTTCTTC. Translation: CASSYSRVYNEQFF.

CDR3 sequence (DNA): TGTGCCAGCAGTTCCCAACCCTTCGGACAGGGGGTCAATGGCTACACCTTC. This codes for CASSSQPFGQGVNGYTF. J is TRBJ1-2 and V is TRBV28, with 10 bases that match TRBD1. CDR3 length: 17 amino acids. After removal of 4 bases from V and 6 bases from J, the junction contained 14 bases not matched to a gene. Per the germline V gene, CDR1 is MDHEN and CDR2 is SYDVKM.

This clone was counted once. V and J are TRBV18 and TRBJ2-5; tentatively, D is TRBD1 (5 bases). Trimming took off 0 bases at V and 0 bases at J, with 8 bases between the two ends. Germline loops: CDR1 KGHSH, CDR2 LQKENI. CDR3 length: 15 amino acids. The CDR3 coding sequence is TGTGCCAGCTCACCACCTTCAGGGTACCAAGAGACCCAGTACTTC. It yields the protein CASSPPSGYQETQYF.